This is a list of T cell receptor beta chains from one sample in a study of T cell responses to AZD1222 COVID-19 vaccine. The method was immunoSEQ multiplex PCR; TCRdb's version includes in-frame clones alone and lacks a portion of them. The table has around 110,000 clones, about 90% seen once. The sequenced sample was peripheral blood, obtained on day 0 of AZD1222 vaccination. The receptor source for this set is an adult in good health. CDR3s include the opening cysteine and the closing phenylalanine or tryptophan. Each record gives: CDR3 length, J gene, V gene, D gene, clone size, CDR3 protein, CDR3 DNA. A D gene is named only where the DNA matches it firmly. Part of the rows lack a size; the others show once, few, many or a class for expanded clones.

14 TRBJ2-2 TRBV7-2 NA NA CASSLAGSIGELFF TGTGCCAGCAGCTTAGCGGGCTCCATAGGGGAGCTGTTTTTT
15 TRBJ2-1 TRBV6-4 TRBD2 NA CASSASGMGYNEQFF TGTGCCAGCAGTGCTAGCGGGATGGGGTACAATGAGCAGTTCTTC
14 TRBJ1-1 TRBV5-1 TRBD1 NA CASSPGTAVIEAFF TGCGCCAGCAGCCCCGGGACAGCTGTAATTGAAGCTTTCTTT
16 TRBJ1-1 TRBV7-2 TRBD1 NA CASSFSALQGISEAFF TGTGCCAGCAGCTTCAGCGCCTTACAGGGGATAAGTGAAGCTTTCTTT
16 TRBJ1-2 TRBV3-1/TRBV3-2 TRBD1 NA CASSQDSGQGDYGYTF TGTGCCAGCAGCCAAGATTCAGGACAGGGGGACTATGGCTACACCTTC
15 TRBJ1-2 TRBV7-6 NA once CASSPGSTPGYGYTF TGTGCCAGCAGCCCCGGGTCTACCCCCGGGTATGGCTACACCTTC
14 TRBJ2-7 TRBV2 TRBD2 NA CASSGRLAGYEQYF TGTGCCAGCAGTGGTAGACTAGCGGGGTACGAGCAGTACTTC
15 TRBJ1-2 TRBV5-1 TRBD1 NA CASSANPGQPSGYTF TGCGCCAGCAGCGCGAACCCGGGACAGCCCTCGGGCTACACCTTC
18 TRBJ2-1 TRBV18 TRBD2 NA CASSPPGGGLLTLNEQFF TGTGCCAGCTCACCACCCGGGGGAGGGCTTCTTACCTTGAATGAGCAGTTCTTC
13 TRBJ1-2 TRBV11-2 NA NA CASSLGQLDGYTF TGTGCCAGCAGCTTAGGACAGCTAGATGGCTACACCTTC
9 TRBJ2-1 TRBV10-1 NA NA CASNHEQFF TGCGCCAGCAACCATGAGCAGTTCTTC
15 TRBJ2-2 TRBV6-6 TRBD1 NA CASRPGTGETGELFF TGTGCCAGCAGACCCGGGACAGGGGAAACCGGGGAGCTGTTTTTT
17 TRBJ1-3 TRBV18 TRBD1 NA CASSPLPQGVSGNTIYF TGTGCCAGCTCACCACTCCCCCAGGGGGTGTCTGGAAACACCATATATTTT
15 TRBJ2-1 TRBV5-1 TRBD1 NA CASSPGQVNNNEQFF TGCGCCAGCAGCCCGGGACAGGTCAACAACAATGAGCAGTTCTTC
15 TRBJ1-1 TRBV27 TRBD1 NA CASSLSEGAVTEAFF TGTGCCAGCAGTTTATCGGAGGGGGCGGTCACTGAAGCTTTCTTT
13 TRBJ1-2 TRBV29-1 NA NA CSGAREGSGGYTF TGCAGCGGTGCCCGGGAGGGGAGTGGTGGCTACACCTTC
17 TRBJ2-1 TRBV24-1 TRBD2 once CATSGGTSGRQNSEQFF TGTGCCACCAGTGGGGGGACTAGCGGGAGACAGAATAGTGAGCAGTTCTTC
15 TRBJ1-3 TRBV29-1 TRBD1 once CSALGQGISGNTIYF TGCAGCGCCCTGGGACAGGGGATTTCTGGAAACACCATATATTTT
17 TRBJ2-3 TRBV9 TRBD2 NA CASTSAGGGRNTDTQYF TGTGCCAGCACGTCGGCGGGAGGGGGTCGTAACACAGATACGCAGTATTTT
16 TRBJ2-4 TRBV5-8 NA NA CASSRQSPGAKNIQYF TGTGCCAGCAGCCGACAGTCTCCCGGTGCCAAAAACATTCAGTACTTC
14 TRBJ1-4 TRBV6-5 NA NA CASTPQVPNEKLFF TGTGCCAGCACCCCACAAGTACCTAATGAAAAACTGTTTTTT
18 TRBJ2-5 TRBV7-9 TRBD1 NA CASRPRLSGTGGGETQYF TGTGCCAGCAGACCTAGGCTCTCCGGGACAGGGGGTGGAGAGACCCAGTACTTC
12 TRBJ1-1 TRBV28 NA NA CASSLQGLEAFF TGTGCCAGCAGTTTACAGGGTCTCGAAGCTTTCTTT